The 26 T cell receptor beta chains listed next were all sequenced from one sample in a study of Graves' ophthalmopathy and Graves' hyperthyroidism. CDR3 regions of TCR beta were amplified from RNA transcripts. Following a first-round RT-PCR that used HTBI primers, a second-round multiplex PCR was carried out. Each CDR3 protein gets one entry after TCRdb re-called the multiplex PCR reads with MiXCR. The sample records 650,000 to 900,000 distinct CDR3 sequences, approximately 40% being singletons. The sample consisted of peripheral blood. The receptors originated from an adult man with Graves' ophthalmopathy.

The chain combines TRBV29-1 with TRBJ2-5; D remains unclear. This CDR3 comprises 13 residues. The V end lost 3 bases, the J end lost 4 bases, and 12 bases lay between the germline ends. Per germline, CDR1 SQVTM and CDR2 ANQGSEA. CDR3 in DNA: TGCAGCGTTGAGGGTCCGAAGCTAGAGACCCAGTACTTC. This encodes CSVEGPKLETQYF.

Concerning this clonotype itself: A junction boundary mismatches the germline segment, possibly from a read error. This rearrangement joins TRBV24-1 to TRBJ1-5, with 7 bases matching TRBD1. Germline V gives CDR1 KGHDR, CDR2 SFDVKD. The length of the CDR3 is 14 residues. CDR3 sequence reads: CASSEGQANQPQHF. The CDR3 bases are TGTGCCAGCAGTGAAGGACAGGCCAATCAGCCCCAGCATTTT.

This clonotype was seen once. The V call is TRBV7-2, the J call TRBJ2-7; D is uncertain. CDR3 length: 15 residues. Germline V lookup: CDR1 SGHTA, CDR2 FQGNSA. V gave up 3 bases and J gave up 2 bases, with 14 bases separating them. The CDR3 nucleotides read TGTGCCAGCAGCTTTGGTAAACAGACCGCCTACGAGCAGTACTTC. The encoded protein is CASSFGKQTAYEQYF.

The chain carries TRBV7-2 and TRBJ2-7; the D gene is possibly TRBD2 (5 bases). Between the trimmed V and J ends, which lost 7 bases and 0 bases, there was a span of 13 bases. Germline V gene sequence: CDR1 SGHTA, CDR2 FQGNSA. CDR3 length: 14 residues. CDR3 region: CASKRVLGSYEQYF. CDR3 coding DNA: TGTGCCAGCAAGAGGGTGCTCGGCTCCTACGAGCAGTACTTC.

This clonotype was seen at least ten times. The chain links TRBV7-9 to TRBJ2-2; 7 bases align to TRBD1. V shed 5 bases and J 7 bases; nucleotides not matched to a gene: 4. CDR3 size: 13 residues. In germline, CDR1 is SEHNR, CDR2 FQNEAQ (reference sequence). The CDR3: CASSQDRDGELFF. The DNA of the CDR3 is TGTGCCAGCAGCCAAGACAGGGACGGGGAGCTGTTTTTT. The whole variable domain, filled in from reference TRBV7-9 and TRBJ2-2, reads DTGVSQNPRHKITKRGQNVTFRCDPISEHNRLYWYRQTLGQGPEFLTYFQNEAQLEKSRLLSDRFSAERPKGSFSTLEIQRTEQGDSAMYLCASSQDRDGELFFGEGSRLTVL.

V and J are TRBV19 and TRBJ1-2; TRBD1 aligns across 7 bases. V dropped 9 bases and J dropped 8; count of bases not matched to a gene: 18. This CDR3 is 15 amino acids long. Germline V gene data show CDR1 as LNHDA and CDR2 as SQIVND (reference sequence). CDR3 amino acids: CASSSRGDPGDGYTF. CDR3 coding DNA: TGTGCCAGCAGCTCCAGGGGGGACCCTGGGGACGGCTACACCTTC.

This clonotype was observed a few times. The rearrangement links TRBV7-9 to TRBJ1-2, with TRBD1 matching 11 bases. This CDR3 is 15 amino acids long. V trimming: 4 bases; J trimming: 4 bases; junction bases outside the gene matches: 5. CDR1 SEHNR and CDR2 FQNEAQ come from the germline V gene (reference sequence). CDR3 sequence reads: CASSSGQGAGYGYTF. As DNA, the CDR3 is TGTGCCAGCAGCTCCGGACAGGGGGCGGGCTATGGCTACACCTTC. The whole variable domain, remainder taken from reference TRBV7-9 and TRBJ1-2, is DTGVSQNPRHKITKRGQNVTFRCDPISEHNRLYWYRQTLGQGPEFLTYFQNEAQLEKSRLLSDRFSAERPKGSFSTLEIQRTEQGDSAMYLCASSSGQGAGYGYTFGSGTRLTVV.

This sequence joins TRBV2 and TRBJ1-2; 7 nucleotides align to TRBD1. From germline, CDR1 is SNHLY and CDR2 FYNNEI. V shed 6 bases, J shed 6 bases, and the junction held 13 bases outside the gene matches. The CDR3 consists of 15 residues. CDR3 nucleotides: TGTGCCAGCAGACTAGCCTGGACAGGAGTACATGGCTACACCTTC. As protein: CASRLAWTGVHGYTF.

This clonotype has just a few counts. The chain recombines TRBV20-1 with TRBJ2-7; D may be TRBD1 (5 bases). Germline-derived CDR1 and CDR2 are DFQATT and SNEGSKA (reference sequence). This CDR3 is 14 amino acids long. V lost 3 bases to trimming and J lost 4 bases, with 16 bases between them. The CDR3: CSASRGARSYEQYF. The CDR3 bases are TGCAGTGCTAGTCGTGGGGCTAGGTCATACGAGCAGTACTTC.

This clonotype was observed a handful of times. The V and J genes are TRBV6-5 and TRBJ2-5; tentative D call: TRBD2 (6 bases). The V gene lost 2 bases and the J gene lost 3 bases, with 10 bases spanning the gap. The CDR3 runs to 14 residues. The germline CDR1 and CDR2 sequences are MNHEY and SVGAGI. This CDR3 is CASSYTGAEETQYF. CDR3 sequence (DNA): TGTGCCAGCAGTTACACGGGAGCAGAAGAGACCCAGTACTTC.

CDR3 protein: CASWDRGHSGANVLTF. DNA of the CDR3: TGTGCCAGTTGGGACAGGGGGCACTCTGGGGCCAACGTCCTGACTTTC. The chain joins TRBV19 to TRBJ2-6; 12 bases fit TRBD1. CDR3 size: 16 residues. The germline gives CDR1 LNHDA, CDR2 SQIVND (reference sequence). V dropped 8 bases and J dropped 0; count of bases not matched to a gene: 2.

The V gene is TRBV20-1, the J gene TRBJ2-7; 7 bases are shared with TRBD2. The V gene's germline CDR1 is DFQATT and CDR2 SNEGSKA (reference sequence). V lost 6 bases, J lost 6 bases, and 8 bases stayed unmatched. This CDR3 region has 12 residues. CDR3 sequence: CSAARGSSEQYF. CDR3 bases: TGCAGTGCCGCGCGGGGGTCGAGCGAGCAGTACTTC.

This clonotype was counted many times. V and J are TRBV7-2 and TRBJ1-1; maybe TRBD1 (5 bases). The CDR3 length is 14 residues. The germline V gene encodes CDR1 SGHTA and CDR2 FQGNSA. The V and J ends lost 6 bases and 5 bases respectively, with 16 bases between them. This CDR3 reads CASRRRGRETEAFF. Here the CDR3 DNA reads TGTGCCAGCAGGAGACGGGGGAGAGAGACTGAAGCTTTCTTT.

This chain joins TRBV28 and TRBJ2-7; the D gene could be TRBD1 or TRBD2 (5 bases each). Trimming took 8 bases from V and 3 from J, leaving 8 bases between them. Germline CDR1 MDHEN, CDR2 SYDVKM. The CDR3 length is 11 residues. Written as DNA, the CDR3 is TGTGCCAGCCGGGGCCTCTACGAGCAGTACGTC. This translates into CASRGLYEQYV.

This clonotype was seen ten or more times. The chain uses TRBV10-3 and TRBJ1-1; 9 bases map to TRBD1. From germline, CDR1 is ENHRY and CDR2 SYGVKD. V lost 6 bases to trimming and J lost 1 base; unmatched junction nucleotides: 6. CDR3 length: 15 residues. The DNA for the CDR3 is TGTGCCATCAGACTGGGACAGGGAACGAACACTGAAGCTTTCTTT. It encodes CAIRLGQGTNTEAFF.

This clonotype was picked up one time. The V and J genes are TRBV7-9 and TRBJ2-6; 9 nucleotides match TRBD2. Germline-derived CDR1 and CDR2 are SEHNR and FQNEAQ (reference sequence). V dropped 5 bases and J dropped 4; count of bases not matched to a gene: 3. The length of the CDR3 is 15 residues. The CDR3 DNA sequence: TGTGCCAGCAGCAAAGGGACTAGCGGGGCCAACGTCCTGACTTTC. Translating it yields CASSKGTSGANVLTF.

The rearrangement links TRBV6-5 to TRBJ1-2; tentative D call: TRBD1 (6 bases). V was cut by 5 bases and J by 8 bases, with 15 bases left in between. CDR1 and CDR2 from the germline V gene are MNHEY and SVGAGI. This CDR3 is built from 13 residues. In nucleotides, the CDR3 is TGTGCCAGCAGTGAATCAGGGGAGGAAGGCTACACCTTC. It is translated as CASSESGEEGYTF.

This clonotype has a handful of counts. The rearrangement uses TRBV9 and TRBJ2-2; D perhaps matches TRBD2 (5 bases). The CDR3 loop spans 16 amino acids. Germline CDR1 and CDR2: SGDLS and YYNGEE. With 0 bases removed from V and 0 bases from J, the gap between germline ends came to 9 bases. Here the CDR3 DNA reads TGTGCCAGCAGCGTAGAGGAGAGGGCGAACACCGGGGAGCTGTTTTTT. This gives the protein CASSVEERANTGELFF.

With respect to this clonotype: The CDR3 end shows no conserved phenylalanine or tryptophan, and so a read error is likely. The J gene is TRBJ1-2, the V gene TRBV12-3 or TRBV12-4; maybe TRBD1 (5 bases). There are 13 residues in the CDR3. V lost 6 bases and J 4 bases, leaving 12 bases between the germline ends. The CDR3 DNA reads as TGTGCCAGCAGCCCTCCGGGGGTCTATGGCTACACCTCC. Protein product: CASSPPGVYGYTS.

J is TRBJ1-1 and V is TRBV29-1; D not resolved. The CDR3 has 12 residues. V was cut by 7 bases and J by 1 base, with 10 bases left in between. Germline CDR1 reads SQVTM; CDR2 reads ANQGSEA. This chain's CDR3 is CSGVRWNTEAFF. As DNA, the CDR3 is TGCAGCGGCGTCAGATGGAACACTGAAGCTTTCTTT.

This clonotype was observed at least ten times. The rearrangement uses TRBV20-1 and TRBJ1-1; D gene ambiguous. Trimming removed 6 bases from V and 7 bases from J, with 9 bases in between. CDR1 and CDR2 from the germline V gene are DFQATT and SNEGSKA (reference sequence). This CDR3 comprises 10 residues. Written as DNA, the CDR3 is TGCAGTGCCTATCTTTTTGAAGCTTTCTTT. Its protein is CSAYLFEAFF.

This clonotype was seen ten or more times. This sequence joins TRBV24-1 and TRBJ1-5; a possible D gene is TRBD1 (5 bases). Trimming took 5 bases from V and 3 from J, leaving 16 bases between them. CDR3 length equals 16 residues. CDR1 KGHDR and CDR2 SFDVKD come from the germline V gene. The CDR3, as DNA: TGTGCCACCAGTGTTCAGGGTTCGGGGATCAATCAGCCCCAGCATTTT. The encoded protein is CATSVQGSGINQPQHF.

This chain uses TRBV5-4 with TRBJ2-7; possible D gene TRBD1, 5 bases. The CDR3 runs 14 residues. The V gene's germline CDR1 is SGHNT and CDR2 YYREEE (reference sequence). Trimming shortened V by 2 bases and J by 6 bases, and 15 bases separated the two germline ends. CDR3 in amino acids: CASSFGRGSLEQYF. The CDR3 DNA follows: TGTGCCAGCAGCTTCGGTAGGGGTAGTCTCGAGCAGTACTTC.

With respect to this clonotype: The junction shows a germline mismatch at one end, possibly a read error. The chain has TRBV25-1 and TRBJ2-2; 11 bases are a match to TRBD2. Germline V CDR1 and CDR2: MGHDK, SYGVNS. The CDR3 loop spans 15 amino acids. The CDR3 sequence: CAISDRTSGSGEPFF. The CDR3 nucleotides read TGTGCCATCAGTGATCGAACTAGCGGGAGTGGGGAGCCGTTTTTT. Filled out from reference TRBV25-1 and TRBJ2-2, the complete variable domain reads EADIYQTPRYLVIGTGKKITLECSQTMGHDKMYWYQQDPGMELHLIHYSYGVNSTEKGDLSSESTVSRIRTEHFPLTLESARPSHTSQYLCAISDRTSGSGEPFFGEGSRLTVL.

This chain connects TRBV2 to TRBJ1-1, with a possible D match to TRBD1 (6 bases). This CDR3 spans 16 amino acids. The ends were cut back, 4 bases at V and 5 bases at J, with 20 bases in the middle. Germline V gives CDR1 SNHLY, CDR2 FYNNEI. CDR3 nucleotides: TGTGCCAGCAGTGCTAGACCAGTTACAGGGAGGACTGAAGCTTTCTTT. This codes for CASSARPVTGRTEAFF.

This clonotype occurred many times. The V call is TRBV29-1, the J call TRBJ1-4; D is undetermined. The CDR3 spans 12 residues. The V end lost 5 bases, the J end lost 7 bases, and 11 bases lay between the germline ends. Germline values: CDR1 SQVTM, CDR2 ANQGSEA. CDR3 bases: TGCAGCGTTACCCGAGGCGGTGAAAAACTGTTTTTT. Translation gives CSVTRGGEKLFF.